This T cell receptor (beta chain) was captured in a study of CD8+CD57+ T cells in acquired aplastic anemia. Researchers used genomic DNA as the template to profile TCR beta VDJ and CDR3. Via MiXCR, TCRdb re-called the reads, giving one row per CDR3 protein. This sample has under 200,000 distinct CDR3 sequences, with approximately 44% found just once. V dropped 4 bases and J dropped 6; count of bases not matched to a gene: 11. The CDR3 runs to 16 residues. Looked up from germline, CDR1 is MDHEN and CDR2 is SYDVKM. Broader study findings: Comparison of patients with controls identified approximately 28 shared CD8+ CDR3 sequences.

With respect to this clonotype: Its target is unknown.

The sequence derives from a human donor in good health. The chain couples TRBV28 to TRBJ2-7, with 11 bases fitting TRBD2. The source material was sorted CD4+, CD8+, or CD8+CD57+ T cells (not recorded which) from PBMCs. The CDR3 loop is CASSSTTSGMFSEQYF. In DNA form, the CDR3 reads TGTGCCAGCAGTTCGACGACTAGCGGGATGTTCAGCGAGCAGTACTTC.